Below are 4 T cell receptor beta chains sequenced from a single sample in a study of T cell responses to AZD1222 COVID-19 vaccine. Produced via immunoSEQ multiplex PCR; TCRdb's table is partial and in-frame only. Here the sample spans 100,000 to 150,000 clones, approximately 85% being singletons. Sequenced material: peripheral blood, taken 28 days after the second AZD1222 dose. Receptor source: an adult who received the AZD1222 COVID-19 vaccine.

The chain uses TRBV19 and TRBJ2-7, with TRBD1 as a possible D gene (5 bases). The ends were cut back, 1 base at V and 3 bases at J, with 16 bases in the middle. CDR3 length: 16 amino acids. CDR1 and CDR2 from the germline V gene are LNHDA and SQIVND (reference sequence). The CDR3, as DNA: TGTGCCAGTAGTATAGCCGCGGCAGGGAATCACTACGAGCAGTACTTC. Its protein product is CASSIAAAGNHYEQYF.

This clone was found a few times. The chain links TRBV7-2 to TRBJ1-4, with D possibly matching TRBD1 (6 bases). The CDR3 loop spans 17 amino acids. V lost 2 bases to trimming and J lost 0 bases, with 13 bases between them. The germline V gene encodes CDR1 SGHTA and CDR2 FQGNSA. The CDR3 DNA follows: TGTGCCAGCAGCTTAAGCGGACAGCCTGCAACTAATGAAAAACTGTTTTTT. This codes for CASSLSGQPATNEKLFF.

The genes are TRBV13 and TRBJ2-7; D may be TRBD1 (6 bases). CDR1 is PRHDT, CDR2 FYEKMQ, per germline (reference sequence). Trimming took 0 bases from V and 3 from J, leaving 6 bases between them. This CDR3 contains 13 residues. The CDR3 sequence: CASSLGDSYEQYF. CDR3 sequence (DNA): TGTGCCAGCAGCTTAGGGGACAGCTACGAGCAGTACTTC.

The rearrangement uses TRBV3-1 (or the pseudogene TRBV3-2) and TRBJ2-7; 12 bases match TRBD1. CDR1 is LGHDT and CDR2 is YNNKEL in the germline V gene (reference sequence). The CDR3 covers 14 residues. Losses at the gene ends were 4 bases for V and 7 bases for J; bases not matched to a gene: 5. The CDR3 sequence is CASSRDRGPGEQYF. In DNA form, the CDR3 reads TGTGCCAGCAGCCGGGACAGGGGGCCAGGAGAGCAGTACTTC.